Below, 19 T cell receptor beta chains from the same sample are listed, as sequenced in a study of cytomegalovirus exposure and HLA in healthy donors. A multiplex PCR was run with 60 Vbeta primers and 13 Jbeta primers. Produced via immunoSEQ multiplex PCR; TCRdb's table is partial and in-frame only. Seen here are roughly 230,000 clones, roughly 91% observed once, and the top ten hold about 1.7%. The sequenced material came from PBMCs. The origin of the receptors is a girl aged 2 to 10 in good health and CMV-seronegative.

The rearrangement uses TRBV28 and TRBJ2-7; possible D gene TRBD1, 5 bases. The V gene's germline CDR1 is MDHEN and CDR2 SYDVKM. Trimming left V 1 base short and J 1 base short, with 8 bases between. This CDR3 contains 14 residues. This CDR3 is CASSLFRDSYEQYF. The DNA for the CDR3 is TGTGCCAGCAGTTTATTCAGGGATTCCTACGAGCAGTACTTC.

The sample holds one count of this clone. The J gene is TRBJ1-5, the V gene TRBV6-1; D is possibly TRBD1 (5 bases). Trimming removed 2 bases from V and 0 bases from J, with 11 bases in between. The CDR3 loop spans 16 amino acids. From germline, CDR1 is MNHNS and CDR2 SASEGT. The CDR3 is CASSEWGRDSNQPQHF. The CDR3 nucleotides read TGTGCCAGCAGTGAATGGGGCAGAGATAGCAATCAGCCCCAGCATTTT.

V usage is TRBV5-5 and J usage is TRBJ2-7; no reliable D call. CDR1 and CDR2 from the germline V gene are SGHKS and YYEKEE (reference sequence). V lost 2 bases, J lost 3 bases, and 12 bases lay in between. The CDR3 runs 14 residues. CDR3: CASSFERVYYEQYF. As DNA, the CDR3 is TGTGCCAGCAGCTTCGAGCGAGTATACTACGAGCAGTACTTC.

With respect to this clone: Distinct nucleotide sequences in the sample also encode this CDR3. J is TRBJ2-5 and V is TRBV29-1, with 7 bases that match TRBD1. Unmatched junction bases numbered 3, after V lost 4 bases and J lost 1 base. CDR1 SQVTM and CDR2 ANQGSEA come from the germline V gene. The CDR3 extends over 13 amino acids. CDR3 sequence (DNA): TGCAGCGTTGGACAGGGTCCCCAAGAGACCCAGTACTTC. Its translation is CSVGQGPQETQYF.

V usage is TRBV27 and J usage is TRBJ2-2; 8 bases are a match to TRBD2. Trimming removed 6 bases from V and 0 bases from J; junction bases left unmatched: 12. CDR1 and CDR2 (germline): MNHEY, SMNVEV (reference sequence). CDR3 length equals 18 residues. The CDR3 bases are TGTGCCAGCAGATCCATACTTGGCGGGGGGCCGAACACCGGGGAGCTGTTTTTT. Translating gives CASRSILGGGPNTGELFF.

The chain joins TRBV27 to TRBJ2-1, with 9 bases identical to TRBD2. With 4 bases clipped from V and 4 bases from J, the junction kept 11 bases outside the gene matches. CDR1 is MNHEY, CDR2 SMNVEV, per germline (reference sequence). The CDR3 runs 17 residues. CDR3 region: CASSSRGSGGPYNEQFF. The DNA of the CDR3 is TGTGCCAGCAGTTCCCGGGGTAGCGGGGGCCCGTACAATGAGCAGTTCTTC.

Remarks on this clone: At one end, the junction sequence differs from germline, possibly due to a read error. Other DNA sequences within the sample encode an identical CDR3. The chain combines TRBV15 with TRBJ1-2, with 11 positions matching TRBD1. Germline CDR1 is LNHNV and CDR2 is YYDKDF (reference sequence). This CDR3 has 15 amino acids. DNA of the CDR3: TGTGCCACTAGCAGAGATCATGGGACAGGGGGGGGCTACACCTTC. It translates to CATSRDHGTGGGYTF. Using reference TRBV15 and TRBJ1-2 for the parts outside the CDR3, the full variable domain is DAMVIQNPRYQVTQFGKPVTLSCSQTLNHNVMYWYQQKSSQAPKLLFHYYDKDFNNEADTPDNFQSRRPNTSFCFLDIRSPGLGDTAMYLCATSRDHGTGGGYTFGSGTRLTVV.

The V call is TRBV30, the J call TRBJ1-2, with TRBD1 matching over 8 bases. The CDR3 consists of 14 residues. V gave up 1 base and J gave up 4 bases; unmatched junction bases: 5. From germline, CDR1 is GTSNPN and CDR2 SVGIG (reference sequence). CDR3 DNA: TGTGCCTGGAGTGGCAGGGGGCTCGGCTATGGCTACACCTTC. The encoded protein is CAWSGRGLGYGYTF.

The rearrangement uses TRBV6-6 and TRBJ1-5, with 8 positions matching TRBD1. This CDR3 comprises 15 residues. Looked up from germline, CDR1 is MNHNY and CDR2 is SVGAGI (reference sequence). V lost 2 bases to trimming and J lost 6 bases; unmatched junction nucleotides: 6. The CDR3 sequence: CASSYPGQVAQPQHF. In DNA, the CDR3 is TGTGCCAGCAGTTACCCGGGACAGGTGGCTCAGCCCCAGCATTTT.

The V call is TRBV28, the J call TRBJ2-1; 10 nucleotides align to TRBD2. V lost 2 bases, J lost 10 bases, and 17 bases stayed unmatched. Germline CDR1 and CDR2: MDHEN and SYDVKM. The CDR3 has 18 amino acids. The CDR3 nucleotides read TGTGCCAGCAGTTTACGACGGGGGTCAGCGGGGGGGCCGGGGGAGCAGTTCTTC. Encoded protein: CASSLRRGSAGGPGEQFF.

The chain carries TRBV2 and TRBJ2-2; 10 bases are a match to TRBD1. The trim removed 3 bases at V and 4 bases at J, leaving 2 bases unmatched. Germline V gene data show CDR1 as SNHLY and CDR2 as FYNNEI. The CDR3 runs 15 residues. CDR3 bases: TGTGCCAGCAGTGATAGGGACAGGGGCACCGGGGAGCTGTTTTTT. It is translated as CASSDRDRGTGELFF.

The V call is TRBV4-1, the J call TRBJ2-1; the D gene is possibly TRBD1 (6 bases). Germline CDR1 and CDR2: MGHRA and YSYEKL. This CDR3 comprises 16 residues. V was shortened by 0 bases and J by 5 bases, with 14 bases between the two germline ends. The CDR3 DNA follows: TGCGCCAGCAGCCAAGAGGCAGGGGTTGGGGACAATGAGCAGTTCTTC. This codes for CASSQEAGVGDNEQFF.

The chain employs TRBV11-2 and TRBJ2-1, with 15 nucleotides matching TRBD2. The length of the CDR3 is 17 residues. The V gene's germline CDR1 is SGHAT and CDR2 FQNNGV. The ends lost 1 base at V and 9 bases at J; junction bases unmatched: 7. This chain's CDR3 is CASSLGGLAGGKSEQFF. In nucleotides, the CDR3 is TGTGCCAGCAGCTTAGGTGGACTAGCGGGAGGGAAGTCTGAGCAGTTCTTC.

Only one count was recorded for this clone. The J gene is TRBJ2-3, the V gene TRBV9; 11 nucleotides line up with TRBD2. The CDR3 has 16 amino acids. V dropped 3 bases and J dropped 8; count of bases not matched to a gene: 11. Germline CDR1 is SGDLS and CDR2 is YYNGEE. CDR3 region: CASSAVSGRALGTQYF. Here the CDR3 DNA reads TGTGCCAGCAGCGCCGTTAGCGGGAGGGCGCTCGGTACGCAGTATTTT.

This rearrangement joins TRBV11-2 to TRBJ2-5, with D uncertain. Germline CDR1 and CDR2: SGHAT and FQNNGV. V shed 1 base and J shed 2 bases, with 11 bases lying between them. This CDR3 has 15 residues. CDR3 sequence: CASSLVGSSQETQYF. The CDR3, as DNA: TGTGCCAGCAGCTTAGTCGGGTCATCACAAGAGACCCAGTACTTC.

The V gene is TRBV29-1, the J gene TRBJ2-1; 16 bases align to TRBD2. V dropped 7 bases and J dropped 1; count of bases not matched to a gene: 4. Germline V gene lookup returns CDR1 SQVTM and CDR2 ANQGSEA. The CDR3 spans 16 residues. The CDR3 protein is CSAAGLAGGSYNEQFF. The CDR3 DNA follows: TGCAGCGCTGCGGGACTAGCGGGAGGGTCCTACAATGAGCAGTTCTTC.

The V gene is TRBV29-1, the J gene TRBJ2-4; D perhaps matches TRBD1 (6 bases). V lost 6 bases and J 1 base, leaving 10 bases between the germline ends. The CDR3 totals 13 residues. From germline, CDR1 is SQVTM and CDR2 ANQGSEA. CDR3 nucleotides: TGCAGCGTCCCCACAGGGGCCAAAAACATTCAGTACTTC. It yields the protein CSVPTGAKNIQYF.

CDR3 in DNA: TGTGCCGGCCGGAGCAGCGGGAGCTCCTACGAGCAGTACTTC. This gives the protein CAGRSSGSSYEQYF. The gene calls are TRBV5-4 and TRBJ2-7, with TRBD2 matching over 8 bases. V lost 10 bases and J lost 0; bases outside the gene matches: 9. This CDR3 spans 14 amino acids. CDR1 is SGHNT and CDR2 is YYREEE in the germline V gene (reference sequence).

This clone appeared a few times. V is TRBV7-7 and J is TRBJ2-7; TRBD2 agrees at 12 bases. J was trimmed by 2 bases and V by 4 bases; bases with no gene match: 9. CDR1 SSHAT and CDR2 FNYEAQ come from the germline V gene (reference sequence). CDR3 size: 17 residues. The CDR3 region has the DNA TGTGCCAGCAGCTCTACTAGCGGGAGGCCTACTGCCTACGAGCAGTACTTC. Translating gives CASSSTSGRPTAYEQYF.